These T cell receptor beta chains were read from a single sample in a study of cytomegalovirus exposure and HLA in healthy donors. Profiling relied on immunoSEQ multiplex PCR, and the TCRdb table lists in-frame clones only, not all of them. The repertoire includes fewer than 150,000 clones, more than 60% of them detected once, and about 4% sits in the top ten. The sequenced sample was PBMCs. These receptors originate from a woman aged 40-49 years in good health and CMV-seronegative. Both conserved end residues are part of each CDR3. Each record gives: J gene, clone size, V gene, D gene, CDR3 DNA, CDR3 protein. D genes are given only for firm matches. Clone size is stated in some rows and not others, as once, few, many or a class when expanded.

>TRBJ2-7|few|TRBV7-8|-
TGTGCCAGCAGCTTAGCGGGGGGAGCCTACGAGCAGTACTTC
CASSLAGGAYEQYF
>TRBJ2-3|-|TRBV29-1|TRBD1
TGCAGCGTCCACAGAGGGACAGGGCTAGATACGCAGTATTTT
CSVHRGTGLDTQYF
>TRBJ2-5|-|TRBV15|TRBD1
TGTGCCACCAGCCAGGACAGGAAGACAACCCAGTACTTC
CATSQDRKTTQYF
>TRBJ1-1|-|TRBV6-5|TRBD1
TGTGCCAGCAGTGACAGGGTTCCGAACACTGAAGCTTTCTTT
CASSDRVPNTEAFF
>TRBJ2-5|-|TRBV28|TRBD1
TGTGCCAGCAGTGGGGGTGGCAGGGGGTTCCCAGAGACCCAGTACTTC
CASSGGGRGFPETQYF
>TRBJ1-3|-|TRBV6-1|-
TGTGCCAGCTGGGGGGGGTCCGTCTCTGGAAACACCATATATTTT
CASWGGSVSGNTIYF
>TRBJ2-7|-|TRBV6-1|-
TGTGCCAGCAAGCCGGGACAAACAAACGAGCAGTACTTC
CASKPGQTNEQYF
>TRBJ1-2|-|TRBV29-1|-
TGCAGCGTTGAAGACCCCCGGACGGGGTATGGCTACACCTTC
CSVEDPRTGYGYTF
>TRBJ2-3|few|TRBV6-1|-
TGTGCCAGCAGTTTGTCCAGGGATACGCAGTATTTT
CASSLSRDTQYF
>TRBJ2-7|-|TRBV7-2|-
TGTGCCAGCACCAGGGTCCCGTACGAGCAGTACTTC
CASTRVPYEQYF
>TRBJ1-1|-|TRBV9|-
TGTGCCAGCAGCCCTATCACTGAAGCTTTCTTT
CASSPITEAFF
>TRBJ2-1|-|TRBV5-1|-
TGCGCCAGCCGGGGGATTAGCTCCTACAATGAGCAGTTCTTC
CASRGISSYNEQFF
>TRBJ2-7|few|TRBV6-1|-
TGTGCCAGCAGGCCGGTGGGCCCGGCCTACGAGCAGTACTTC
CASRPVGPAYEQYF
>TRBJ1-1|once|TRBV7-2|-
TGTGCCAGCAGCTATAGCCAAGGAATGAACACTGAAGCTTTCTTT
CASSYSQGMNTEAFF
>TRBJ1-1|-|TRBV6-5|-
TGTGCCAGCAGGGGGGGTCCGGGGAACACTGAAGCTTTCTTT
CASRGGPGNTEAFF
>TRBJ2-1|-|TRBV5-4|-
TGTGCCAGCAGCTTGGCGCAGTCCTCGTACAATGAGCAGTTCTTC
CASSLAQSSYNEQFF
>TRBJ1-1|-|TRBV11-1|TRBD1
TGTGCCAGCAGCCCGGGTCGAGGACAGGGGGACACTGAAGCTTTCTTT
CASSPGRGQGDTEAFF
>TRBJ1-3|few|TRBV7-2|-
TGTGCCAGCAGCGGGGGGAGGACGAAGACCTCTGGAAACACCATATATTTT
CASSGGRTKTSGNTIYF
>TRBJ2-7|few|TRBV4-2|TRBD2
TGTGCCAGCAGCCAACCTAGCGGGAGCTACGAGCAGTACTTC
CASSQPSGSYEQYF
>TRBJ2-7|-|TRBV4-2|TRBD2
TGTGCCAGCAGCTCCACTAGCGTGACCTACGAGCAGTACTTC
CASSSTSVTYEQYF
>TRBJ1-2|once|TRBV6-1|-
TGTGCCAGCAGCAACGGACATACAGCTAACTATGGCTACACCTTC
CASSNGHTANYGYTF
>TRBJ2-7|-|TRBV5-1|-
TGCGCCAGCAGCTTGGTGCGCAGGGGGGTCTACGAGCAGTACTTC
CASSLVRRGVYEQYF
>TRBJ2-7|-|TRBV11-2|-
TGTGCCAGCAGCAGTAAACAGGTCTACGAGCAGTACTTC
CASSSKQVYEQYF
>TRBJ2-3|-|TRBV7-2|TRBD1
TGTGCCAGCAGCTCACAGGGGGCGCAAGATACGCAGTATTTT
CASSSQGAQDTQYF
>TRBJ1-2|-|TRBV19|-
TGTGCCAGTAGTATAGGGAGGGGTCGAGGCTACACCTTC
CASSIGRGRGYTF
>TRBJ1-3|-|TRBV7-2|-
TGTGCCAGCAGCTATTCGCGAGCTGGAAACACCATATATTTT
CASSYSRAGNTIYF
>TRBJ2-7|few|TRBV4-1|-
TGCGCCAGCAGCCAAGATCGGGGTATAGTAGGCCTCTACGAGCAGTACTTC
CASSQDRGIVGLYEQYF
>TRBJ1-1|-|TRBV7-3|-
TGTGCCAGCAGCCAAGACACAGACACTGAAGCTTTCTTT
CASSQDTDTEAFF
>TRBJ2-5|-|TRBV9|-
TGTGCCAGCAGCGCGCTAGACCAAGAGACCCAGTACTTC
CASSALDQETQYF
>TRBJ1-2|once|TRBV29-1|-
TGCAGCGTTGACCCCAGTACGGGTGGCTACACCTTC
CSVDPSTGGYTF
>TRBJ2-2|-|TRBV19|TRBD1
TGTGCCAGTCGCCGACAGGGGGCGAGAACCGGGGAGCTGTTTTTT
CASRRQGARTGELFF
>TRBJ1-4|many|TRBV27|TRBD1
TGTGCCAGCAGTTCCCTAGACAGGGGGATGGCTAATGAAAAACTGTTTTTT
CASSSLDRGMANEKLFF
>TRBJ2-2|-|TRBV9|-
TGTGCCAGCAGCGTAGCGGGGGTAAACACCGGGGAGCTGTTTTTT
CASSVAGVNTGELFF
>TRBJ2-1|-|TRBV4-1|-
TGCGCCAGCAGCCAAGGACCACAGGGTAGGCTGGGCAATGAGCAGTTCTTC
CASSQGPQGRLGNEQFF
>TRBJ2-5|-|TRBV20-1|-
TGCAGTGCTAGTCTAGGCGGGCGGGTGTACTTC
CSASLGGRVYF
>TRBJ2-1|few|TRBV28|-
TGTGCCAGCAGTTTAAGGATGGGGCGCGAGGTAAACTCCTACAATGAGCAGTTCTTC
CASSLRMGREVNSYNEQFF
>TRBJ2-5|-|TRBV5-6|TRBD2
TGTGCCAGCACCGGGACTAGCGGGAGTGGAGAGACCCAGTACTTC
CASTGTSGSGETQYF
>TRBJ2-7|few|TRBV28|TRBD1
TGTGCCAGCAGTCTTGGGACAGGGTCCTACGAGCAGTACTTC
CASSLGTGSYEQYF
>TRBJ2-2|-|TRBV9|-
TGTGCCAGCACCCCTTCGGGTTCCGGGGAGCTGTTTTTT
CASTPSGSGELFF
>TRBJ1-1|-|TRBV7-3|TRBD1
TGTGCCAGCAGCTTAAGACAGGGGACCAACACCCAATTT
CASSLRQGTNTQF
>TRBJ2-1|-|TRBV28|-
TGTGCCAGCACGTCACCAGACATGCTGACAAGGTTCTTC
CASTSPDMLTRFF
>TRBJ1-1|few|TRBV4-3|-
TGCGCCAGCAAGGGGACATCGAACACTGAAGCTTTCTTT
CASKGTSNTEAFF
>TRBJ2-7|-|TRBV7-2|TRBD2
TGTGCCAGCAGTTCCCCGGGGGGGACCTACGAGCAGTACTTC
CASSSPGGTYEQYF
>TRBJ1-5|-|TRBV28|-
TGTGCCAGCAGTGACCCCGGCGGACAAGATCAGCCCCAGCATTTT
CASSDPGGQDQPQHF
>TRBJ2-2|-|TRBV7-9|-
TGTGCCAGCAGTCATATCCCTCGTGGCGGCGGGGAGCTGTTTTTT
CASSHIPRGGGELFF
>TRBJ2-7|-|TRBV2|TRBD1
TGTGCCAGCAGCAAAAGGGACAGGGAGGACTTC
CASSKRDREDF
>TRBJ1-3|-|TRBV9|-
TGTGCCAGCAGCGTTTCCTCGGGATCGCCGAACACCATATATTTT
CASSVSSGSPNTIYF
>TRBJ2-4|-|TRBV19|TRBD1
TGTGCCAGTACCATGGGGGAACGGGACAGGGTAAGAGATAGGGCCAAAAACATTCAGTACTTC
CASTMGERDRVRDRAKNIQYF
>TRBJ1-2|many|TRBV4-3|TRBD1
TGCGCCAGCAGCCCCCGACAGGGGCATTATGGCTACACCTTC
CASSPRQGHYGYTF
>TRBJ2-3|-|TRBV7-3|-
TGTGCCAGCAGCTTAAAACCCTGGGGGCAGGGCATCCTCCGCACAGATACGCAGTATTTT
CASSLKPWGQGILRTDTQYF
>TRBJ2-4|-|TRBV2|-
TGTGCCAGCAGACAGGGTCTTGCCAAAAACATTCAGTACTTC
CASRQGLAKNIQYF
>TRBJ2-7|-|TRBV19|-
TGTGCCAGTAGTATAGCTGAGCGGTCCTCCTACGAGCAGTACTTC
CASSIAERSSYEQYF
>TRBJ2-3|large|TRBV14|TRBD2
TGTGCCAGCAGCCAAGTGGGGACTACCGATACGCAGTATTTT
CASSQVGTTDTQYF